Listed below are T cell receptor beta chains from one sample, sequenced in a study of T cells in Graves' hyperthyroidism and ophthalmopathy. One entry per CDR3 protein, called by TCRdb with MiXCR from the multiplex PCR reads. The sample records 300,000 to 500,000 distinct CDR3 sequences, 14% to 15% being singletons. The sample consisted of blood. These receptors all come from a woman in her 30s with Graves' hyperthyroidism. Both conserved end residues are part of each CDR3. A D gene is named only where the DNA matches it firmly. Clone size is given for some rows only: seen once, a few or many times, or a class if the clone is expanded.

J,D,size,V,DNA,CDR3
TRBJ1-2,-,many,TRBV3-1,TGTGCCAGCAGCCAAGAAAACCGGGGAAGCTATGGCTACACCTTC,CASSQENRGSYGYTF
TRBJ2-1,TRBD1,many,TRBV29-1,TGCAGCCGGACAGGGATACCCTACAATGAGCAGTTCTTC,CSRTGIPYNEQFF
TRBJ2-1,-,many,TRBV20-1,TGCAGTGCTAGAGGAGTGGCTAGACACTACAATGAGCAGTTCTTC,CSARGVARHYNEQFF
TRBJ2-7,-,many,TRBV20-1,TGCAGTGCTAAGGGCTCGATCTCCTACGAGCAGTACTTC,CSAKGSISYEQYF
TRBJ2-5,-,few,TRBV6-1,TGTGCCAGCAGGAAACAGGGTGTGGAGACCCAGTACTTC,CASRKQGVETQYF
TRBJ2-7,-,many,TRBV20-1,TGCAGTGCTCGGCAGGGTACCTACGAGCAGTACTTC,CSARQGTYEQYF
TRBJ2-1,-,many,TRBV24-1,TGTGCCACCAGTGATCCGGACACGAGCTCCTACAATGAGCAGTTCTTC,CATSDPDTSSYNEQFF
TRBJ2-7,TRBD2,many,TRBV10-3,TGTGCCATCAGCCCGACTAGCCCCAACAGTGGAGAGCAGTACTTC,CAISPTSPNSGEQYF
TRBJ2-5,-,-,TRBV4-2,TGTGCCAGCAGCCAAGATATGGGGGCGCGAGTTGAAGAGACCCAGTACTTC,CASSQDMGARVEETQYF
TRBJ2-1,-,few,TRBV10-3,TGTGCCATCAGTGAGGCAGACAGGGCCTCAGCGGGAGTAGGGAATGAGCAGTTCTTC,CAISEADRASAGVGNEQFF
TRBJ1-5,TRBD1,-,TRBV6-2/TRBV6-3,TGTGCCAGCAGTTCCTCAGGGGGCTGTCAGCCCCAGCATTTT,CASSSSGGCQPQHF
TRBJ1-1,-,few,TRBV28,TGTGCCAGCAGTTTAGCGAGGGGAAGGTTGGGGTCCACTGAAGCTTTCTTT,CASSLARGRLGSTEAFF
TRBJ2-7,-,many,TRBV3-1,TGTGCCAGCAGCCCGGGGAGAGGATCCTACGAGCAGTACTTC,CASSPGRGSYEQYF
TRBJ2-2,TRBD2,-,TRBV19,TGTGCCAGTCGAACTAGCGGGTCGGGCACCGGGGAGCTGTTTTTT,CASRTSGSGTGELFF
TRBJ2-2,-,few,TRBV3-1,TGTGCCAGCAGCCTCGGACCACTTAACACCGGGGAGCTGTTTTTT,CASSLGPLNTGELFF
TRBJ1-5,-,-,TRBV2,TGTGCCAGCAGTGCTACTGGGAATCAGCCCCAGCATTTT,CASSATGNQPQHF
TRBJ2-3,-,many,TRBV20-1,TGCAGTGCTAGAGATACCGGTTCGACGGTTATCGATACGCAGTATTTT,CSARDTGSTVIDTQYF
TRBJ2-3,-,-,TRBV30,TGTGCGAACGACCAGGGGAGACGAGATACGCAGTATTTT,CANDQGRRDTQYF
TRBJ1-4,TRBD1,few,TRBV7-8,TGTGCCAGCAGCTCCGACAGGGTTTACGAAAAACTGTTTTTT,CASSSDRVYEKLFF
TRBJ1-4,-,-,TRBV20-1,TGCAGTGCTTTAATGAGGCCGGATGCTAATGAAAAACTGTTTTTT,CSALMRPDANEKLFF
TRBJ2-2,-,many,TRBV9,TGTGCCAGCAGCGTAGATTACGGGGAGCTGTTTTTT,CASSVDYGELFF
TRBJ2-1,-,-,TRBV6-2/TRBV6-3,TGTGCCAGCAGTTCATCGAACAGGGTCAATGAGCAGTTCTTC,CASSSSNRVNEQFF